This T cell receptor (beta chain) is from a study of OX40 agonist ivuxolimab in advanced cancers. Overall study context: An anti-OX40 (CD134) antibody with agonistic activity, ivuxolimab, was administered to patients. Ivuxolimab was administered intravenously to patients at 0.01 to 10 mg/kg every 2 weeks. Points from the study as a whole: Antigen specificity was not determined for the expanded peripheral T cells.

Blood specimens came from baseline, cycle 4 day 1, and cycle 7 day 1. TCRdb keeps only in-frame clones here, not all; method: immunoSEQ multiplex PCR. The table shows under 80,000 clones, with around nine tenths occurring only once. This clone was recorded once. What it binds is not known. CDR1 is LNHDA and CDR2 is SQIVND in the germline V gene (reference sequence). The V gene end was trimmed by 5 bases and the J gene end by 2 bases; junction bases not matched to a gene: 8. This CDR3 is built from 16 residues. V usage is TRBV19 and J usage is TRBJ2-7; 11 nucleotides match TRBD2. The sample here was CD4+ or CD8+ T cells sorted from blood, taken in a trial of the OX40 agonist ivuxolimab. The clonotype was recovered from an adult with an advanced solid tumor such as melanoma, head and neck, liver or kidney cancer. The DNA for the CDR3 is TGTGCCAGTAGTGCACCCGGGACTAGCGGAACCTACGAGCAGTACTTC. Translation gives CASSAPGTSGTYEQYF.